This T cell receptor beta chain was captured by sequencing in a study of T cells in Graves' hyperthyroidism and ophthalmopathy (dated by TCRdb to between 2018 and 2020). Regarding the study in general: Peripheral blood was collected at initial diagnosis, before any treatment. TCR V-J signatures able to tell the groups apart were searched for in a discovery cohort of more than 90 patients, of whom over 40 had Graves' ophthalmopathy and roughly 59 had stable Graves' hyperthyroidism. Whether ophthalmopathy could be predicted prospectively was tested in an independent validation cohort made up of 18 to 20 hyperthyroidism patients plus 17 patients who later progressed to ophthalmopathy. The 75 to 100 discovery patients were divided at random into training and test sets in a 7:3 ratio. The study also compared thyroid tissue and blood T-cell repertoires from more than five Graves' hyperthyroidism patients. After blood sampling, hyperthyroidism patients were treated with methimazole at a starting dose of 30 mg daily, and ophthalmopathy patients were treated with high-dose intravenous methylprednisolone. According to the paper, TCR Vbeta CDR3 sequencing was carried out on 135 peripheral blood samples, which came from 40 to 45 ophthalmopathy, around 75 hyperthyroidism and roughly 17 progressor patients.

The TCR beta CDR3 regions were amplified from the RNA transcripts. The first round of RT-PCR for the TCR CDR3 was performed with the HTBI primer set and the Qiagen OneStep RT-PCR kit. Libraries were constructed in a second round of multiplex PCR, after which size selection and purification were performed. Paired-end sequencing of the libraries was performed with 100 bp reads on an Illumina HiSeq2000. The paper's data handling went like this. SOAPnuke was used to process the raw data, throwing out any read that contained adapters or uncalled bases, had a mean Phred below 15, or lacked an exact constant-primer or identifier match. High-quality paired reads were merged using COPE v1.2.5, and each unique nucleotide sequence was defined as a clonotype. Clonotypes were aligned to IMGT TRBV, TRBD and TRBJ reference segments using MiTCR v1.1. The analysis was restricted to V-J combinations with a frequency above 0.0001, which together covered around 99% of the repertoires. A TCS score was defined as the ratio of F50 (clonal expansion) to E x V (chaos), with BLOSUM62-based TCRdist applied between CDR3 peptides within each V-J. Welch's t-statistics and random forest reduced some 510 V-J features to around 14, which were used in a naive Bayes classifier (R e1071). TCRdb ran its own pipeline on the public reads, namely fastp trimming at Q25 and MiXCR clone calling, and kept in-frame beta chains. Duplicate CDR3 protein sequences are folded into a single record with the most common DNA and genes. The V and J calls and clone size come from TCRdb's table, not from the authors' own analysis. The sample table contains around 520,000 distinct CDR3 sequences; only one count was recorded for less than 25% of them. The ten largest clones represent approximately 10% of the sample.

This clonotype was seen repeatedly, ten times or more. Which antigen it targets is not known. No quality values exist for individual bases; no much larger clone is one base distant. The CDR3 measures 12 amino acids from cysteine to phenylalanine. Just CDR3 DNA is preserved here, 36 bases in frame from base 1. For CDR1 and CDR2, the germline V gene lists MNHNS and SASEGT. V lost 3 bases and J lost 6 bases; the stretch between them is 8 bases long. Results the study describes overall, beyond this receptor: In validation, the model predicted progression to ophthalmopathy a median of 6.5 months before onset, with 65% to 71% sensitivity and 72.22% specificity. No statistical method was used to fix the sample size in advance, and group allocation was not hidden from the investigators. Ophthalmopathy was separated from stable hyperthyroidism by a 13 V-J signature model, with around 90% sensitivity and just over 81% specificity obtained in cross-validation and 80%/75% obtained in testing. Blood samples also contained most of the expanded thyroid clonotypes (frequency above 0.001), which suggests that blood repertoires may reflect thyroid immune responses.

In the ophthalmopathy patients, disease was moderately to severely active, with a Clinical Activity Score of 3 or more, a NOSPECS grade of 4 or more, and a duration of less than 3 months. The study excluded patients with uncontrolled infections, other autoimmune diseases, pregnancy or lactation. Diagnoses were established on the basis of clinical symptoms, serum thyroxine and TRAb, thyroid ultrasound, and orbital computed tomography. Ficoll-Paque density gradient centrifugation was used to isolate PBMCs from approximately 11 ml of fresh peripheral blood. Total RNA was extracted using Trizol reagent, and RNA quality was assessed on an Agilent 2100 Bioanalyzer.

The sequence joins TRBV6-1 to TRBJ1-2, with no confident D gene call. This clonotype was obtained from a woman aged 30 to 39 with Graves' ophthalmopathy. Source material: blood. The DNA sequence is TGTGCCAGCAGTGATAACGGGAATGGCTACACCTTC. Its coded protein is CASSDNGNGYTF.